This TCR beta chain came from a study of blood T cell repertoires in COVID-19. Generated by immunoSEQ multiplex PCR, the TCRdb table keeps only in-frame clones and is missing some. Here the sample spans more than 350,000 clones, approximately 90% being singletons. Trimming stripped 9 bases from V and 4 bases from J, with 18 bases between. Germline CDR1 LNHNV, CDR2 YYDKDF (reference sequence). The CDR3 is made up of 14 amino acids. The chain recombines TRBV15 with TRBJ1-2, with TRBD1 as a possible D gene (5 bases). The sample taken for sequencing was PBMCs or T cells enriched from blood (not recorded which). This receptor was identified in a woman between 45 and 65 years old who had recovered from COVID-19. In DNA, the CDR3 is TGTGCCACTAAAAGGGGCCAGGAACGCTATGGCTACACCTTC. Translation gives CATKRGQERYGYTF.